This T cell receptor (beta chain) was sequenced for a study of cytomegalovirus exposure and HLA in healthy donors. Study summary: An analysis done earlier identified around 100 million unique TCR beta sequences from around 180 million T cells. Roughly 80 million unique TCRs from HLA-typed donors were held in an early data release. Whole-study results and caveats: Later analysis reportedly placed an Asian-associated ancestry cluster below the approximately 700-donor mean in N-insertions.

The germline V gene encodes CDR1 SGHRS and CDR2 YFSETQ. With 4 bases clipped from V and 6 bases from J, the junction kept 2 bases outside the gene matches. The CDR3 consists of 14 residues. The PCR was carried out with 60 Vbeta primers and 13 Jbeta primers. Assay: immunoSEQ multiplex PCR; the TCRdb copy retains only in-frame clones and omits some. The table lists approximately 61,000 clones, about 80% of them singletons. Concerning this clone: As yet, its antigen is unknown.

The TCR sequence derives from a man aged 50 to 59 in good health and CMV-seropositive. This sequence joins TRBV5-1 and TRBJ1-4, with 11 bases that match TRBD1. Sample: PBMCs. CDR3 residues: CASSGQGAHEKLFF. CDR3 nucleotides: TGCGCCAGCAGCGGACAGGGGGCTCATGAAAAACTGTTTTTT.